The T cell receptor beta chain described here comes from a study of shared clonotypes between healthy human individuals. Study at large: Each donor contributed plates that comprised three CD4 naive, three CD4 memory, two CD8 naive and one CD8 memory.

This CDR3 is 13 amino acids long. V gave up 3 bases and J gave up 9 bases, with 14 bases separating them. Per the germline V gene, CDR1 is KGHSH and CDR2 is LQKENI. Genomic DNA from each subset was divided evenly over several immunoSEQ plates. TCRdb's copy holds only in-frame clones and misses some; the assay was immunoSEQ multiplex PCR. The data contain approximately 1.4 million clones, 95% to 99% of them singletons. Study-wide points: Among the subsets, naive ones generally showed larger estimated richness than memory ones.

With regard to this clone: Its antigen remains unknown.

This rearrangement joins TRBV18 to TRBJ1-1; no clear D. Sequencing input: naive CD4+ T cells sorted from blood. As to subset: CD45RA+ positively selected. The receptor was derived from a man in his thirties or forties in good health. The CDR3 region is CASSPLDGEKAFF. CDR3 coding DNA: TGTGCCAGCTCACCCCTTGACGGGGAAAAAGCTTTCTTT.